This T cell receptor beta chain was documented in a study of T cell changes during pregnancy in multiple sclerosis. With 2 bases removed from V and 8 bases from J, the gap between germline ends came to 15 bases. The CDR3 is 14 amino acids. Germline CDR1 is MNHEY and CDR2 is SVGAGI. Measured with immunoSEQ multiplex PCR; TCRdb has only the in-frame clones, and not every one. The sample shows over 15,000 clones, 88% of them seen only once. This TCR was sampled from a female donor in good health, enrolled as a control in a pregnancy study. V and J are TRBV6-5 and TRBJ1-2, with D possibly TRBD1 on 6 matching bases. Source: CD8+ T cells from peripheral blood mononuclear cells, taken after pregnancy. This chain's CDR3 is CASSYGGALWGYTF. The CDR3 DNA follows: TGTGCCAGCAGTTACGGGGGGGCCCTTTGGGGCTACACCTTC.